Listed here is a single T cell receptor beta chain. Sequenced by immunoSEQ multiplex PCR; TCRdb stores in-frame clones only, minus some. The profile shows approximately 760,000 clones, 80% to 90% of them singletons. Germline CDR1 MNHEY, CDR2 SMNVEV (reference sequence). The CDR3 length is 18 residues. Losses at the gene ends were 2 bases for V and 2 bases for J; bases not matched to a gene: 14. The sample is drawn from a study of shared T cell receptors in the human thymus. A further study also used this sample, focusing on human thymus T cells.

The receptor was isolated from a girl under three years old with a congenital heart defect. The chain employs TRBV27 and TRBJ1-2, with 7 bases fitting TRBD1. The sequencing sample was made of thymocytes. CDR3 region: CASSLKRQGGRLNYGYTF. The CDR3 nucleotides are TGTGCCAGCAGTTTAAAGAGGCAGGGGGGTCGCTTGAACTATGGCTACACCTTC.